This TCR beta chain was sequenced during a study of beta chain features in type 1 diabetes (dated by TCRdb to between 2017 and 2018). For the wider study: No differences in mean age, gender distribution, total cell number or subset yield were found between patients and healthy donors. In the study, recently diagnosed type 1 diabetes patients and matched healthy donors were compared on the TCRB repertoires of their sorted circulating CD4+ T cell subsets. Regulatory and stem cell-like memory subsets were obtained from only 8 patients and roughly 8 healthy donors, while naive and central memory subsets were obtained from all 30 or so donors. Across all samples, about 110 million sorted cells were examined, and cell number per subset correlated strongly with RNA yield.

The entire isolated RNA was reverse transcribed using the High Capacity cDNA Reverse Transcription Kit, and thus expressed TCRB transcripts were sequenced. Deep immunoSEQ sequencing was applied to naive, central memory and regulatory T cell samples, giving an average of roughly 3.3 million total reads per sample. After sorted cells were lysed in RLT buffer, RNA was extracted with DNase-treated RNeasy Micro or Mini kits, with the choice depending on cell number. To prevent cross-contamination, every cell subset was processed on its own, while patient and healthy donor samples were processed together. The immunoSEQ multiplex PCR was used to amplify TCRB sequences from cDNA, generating 87-bp fragments that spanned the CDR3 region. Sequencing of the amplicons was done on the Illumina HiSeq platform. In the source study's methods: PCR bias was corrected computationally using synthetic template baselines, and reads within Hamming distance 2 were collapsed, with unmergeable singletons discarded. Reads were aligned against IMGT so that V, D and J genes, CDR3 length and insertions or deletions at six rearrangement sites could be assigned. Clonotype counts were normalized to sorted cell number within each subset before computing true diversity and Gini coefficients with the tcR R package. Repertoire sharing was quantified using the overlap coefficient calculated on TCRB nucleotide sequences. As a proxy for the pre-selection repertoire, out-of-frame TCRB sequences from naive cells were analyzed. TCRdb took over this immuneACCESS table, retaining in-frame rearrangements with V and J assigned. Such tables are incomplete; in checked studies, under half of the missing clones stem from an unresolved V gene, and the remainder is unexplained. V and J calls and clone size come straight from that table; D and trimming were deduced from the DNA. The sample contains 250,000 to 300,000 clones, around 24% of them found a single time. 0.012% of the sample rests with the top ten.

The full study reports these points: PCR might favor shorter templates, but patient and control samples were amplified and corrected together, so any skew would affect both groups equally. At VDJ recombination sites, type 1 diabetes patients had fewer insertions and more deleted nucleotides, which implies abnormalities in thymic rearrangement. A moderate but significant shortening of TCRB CDR3 length was observed in type 1 diabetes patients in all four CD4+ subsets. The naive, central memory and regulatory TCRB repertoires appeared to resemble one another more closely among patients than among healthy donors. Because cDNA rather than genomic DNA was sequenced, highly expressing activated cells could have been over-represented, although no difference in activation and CD3 levels was found between groups. Because the HLA sub-analyses included only small numbers of individuals, any influence of HLA type on TCRB rearrangement was left unresolved.

Comments on this clone: The antigen it binds to is not known. Within one base of it there is no much larger clone, and no base qualities were kept.

A single peripheral blood draw of around 100 mL on average was collected from each donor into heparinised tubes. A BD FACSAria II was used to sort naive, central memory, regulatory and stem cell-like memory CD4+ T cells with a panel that included CD45RO, CCR7, CD25, CD127, CD95 and CD27. All sorted populations exceeded 95% purity. PBMCs were isolated right away by Lymphoprep density gradient centrifugation and were stained directly, without culture. So that batch effects would be minimized, each experiment stained and sorted samples in pairs, pairing one healthy donor with one patient. The clonotype was recovered from a woman aged 25 to 45 with type 1 diabetes. Specimen: naive CD4+ T cells from blood. According to the study, the label for this sample's cell subset or site signals: true naive CD4+ T cells.

The nucleotide sequence reads as follows: TGTGCCAGCAGACGGGAGGAAGAGCAGTACTTC. Translated, it reads CASRREEEQYF. This chain is built from TRBV28 and TRBJ2-7, with 7 middle bases fitting TRBD2. For this chain, trimming is 6 bases at the V end and 7 bases at the J end, and the number of junction bases without a gene match is 3. CDR1 is given as MDHEN and CDR2 as SYDVKM, both from the germline V gene. Inclusive of the bounding cysteine and phenylalanine, the CDR3 is 11 residues long. Only CDR3 DNA remains: 33 bases, in frame from the first base.